The clone carrying this TCR beta chain turned up a few times. The germline V gene encodes CDR1 LNHDA and CDR2 SQIVND (reference sequence). The length of the CDR3 is 15 residues. V trimming: 4 bases; J trimming: 7 bases; junction bases outside the gene matches: 12. Using immunoSEQ multiplex PCR, the repertoire was profiled, and TCRdb retains in-frame clones only, with some absent. Among about 440,000 clones, around nine tenths were seen once, and the ten largest hold about 4.5%. The data derive from a study of blood T cell repertoires in COVID-19. The clonotype originates from a woman aged 25-40 years with acute or convalescent COVID-19. V and J are TRBV19 and TRBJ1-1; 7 positions agree with TRBD1. Sequenced sample: peripheral blood. CDR3 protein: CASSTQTGIWGEAFF. The DNA for the CDR3 is TGTGCCAGTAGTACGCAGACAGGGATCTGGGGTGAAGCTTTCTTT. Filled out from reference TRBV19 and TRBJ1-1, the complete variable domain reads DGGITQSPKYLFRKEGQNVTLSCEQNLNHDAMYWYRQDPGQGLRLIYYSQIVNDFQKGDIAEGYSVSREKKESFPLTVTSAQKNPTAFYLCASSTQTGIWGEAFFGQGTRLTVV.